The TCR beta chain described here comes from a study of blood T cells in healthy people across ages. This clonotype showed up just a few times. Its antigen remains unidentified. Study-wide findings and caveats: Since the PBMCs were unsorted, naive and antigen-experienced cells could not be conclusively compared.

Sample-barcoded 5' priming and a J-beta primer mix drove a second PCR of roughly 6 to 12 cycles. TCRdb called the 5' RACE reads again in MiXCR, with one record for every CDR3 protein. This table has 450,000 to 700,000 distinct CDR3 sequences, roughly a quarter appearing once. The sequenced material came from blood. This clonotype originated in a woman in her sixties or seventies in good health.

CDR3 amino acids: CSARADRAGGTGELFF. The CDR3 nucleotides are TGCAGTGCTAGGGCCGACAGGGCCGGGGGGACCGGGGAGCTGTTTTTT. J is TRBJ2-2 and V is TRBV20-1; D is possibly TRBD1 or TRBD2 (7 bases each). V was clipped by 3 bases and J by 5 bases, with 19 bases between them. The germline gives CDR1 DFQATT, CDR2 SNEGSKA (reference sequence). The CDR3 extends over 16 amino acids.